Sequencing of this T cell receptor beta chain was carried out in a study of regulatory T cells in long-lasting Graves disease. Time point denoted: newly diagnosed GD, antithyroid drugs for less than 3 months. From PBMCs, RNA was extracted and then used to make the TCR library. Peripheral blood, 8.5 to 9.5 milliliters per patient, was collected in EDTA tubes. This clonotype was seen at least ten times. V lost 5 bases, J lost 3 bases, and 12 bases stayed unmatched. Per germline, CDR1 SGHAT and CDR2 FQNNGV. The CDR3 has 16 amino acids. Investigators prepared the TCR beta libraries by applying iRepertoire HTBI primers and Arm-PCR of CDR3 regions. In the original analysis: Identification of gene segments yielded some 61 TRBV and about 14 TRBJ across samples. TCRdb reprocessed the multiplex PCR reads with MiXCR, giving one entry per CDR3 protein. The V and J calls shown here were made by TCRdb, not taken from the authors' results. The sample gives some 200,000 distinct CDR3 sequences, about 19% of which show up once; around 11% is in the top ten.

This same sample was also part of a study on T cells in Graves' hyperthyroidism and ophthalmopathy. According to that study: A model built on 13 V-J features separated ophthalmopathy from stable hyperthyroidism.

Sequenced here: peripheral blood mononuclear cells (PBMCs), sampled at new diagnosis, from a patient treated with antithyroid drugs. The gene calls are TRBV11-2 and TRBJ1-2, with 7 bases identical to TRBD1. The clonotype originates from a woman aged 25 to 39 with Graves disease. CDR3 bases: TGTGCCAGCAGCCTACCGAAGGCAGGGGGGGACTATGGCTACACCTTC. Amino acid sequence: CASSLPKAGGDYGYTF. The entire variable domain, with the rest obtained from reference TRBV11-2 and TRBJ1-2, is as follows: EAGVAQSPRYKIIEKRQSVAFWCNPISGHATLYWYQQILGQGPKLLIQFQNNGVVDDSQLPKDRFSAERLKGVDSTLKIQPAKLEDSAVYLCASSLPKAGGDYGYTFGSGTRLTVV.